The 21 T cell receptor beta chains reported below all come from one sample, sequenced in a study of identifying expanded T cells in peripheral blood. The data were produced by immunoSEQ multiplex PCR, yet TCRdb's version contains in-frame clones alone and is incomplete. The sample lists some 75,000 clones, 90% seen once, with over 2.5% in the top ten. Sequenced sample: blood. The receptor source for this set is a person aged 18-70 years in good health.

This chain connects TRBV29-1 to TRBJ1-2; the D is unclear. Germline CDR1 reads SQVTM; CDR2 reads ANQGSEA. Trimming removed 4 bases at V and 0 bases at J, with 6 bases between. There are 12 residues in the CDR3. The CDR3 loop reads CSVGTANYGYTF. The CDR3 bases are TGCAGCGTTGGTACAGCTAACTATGGCTACACCTTC.

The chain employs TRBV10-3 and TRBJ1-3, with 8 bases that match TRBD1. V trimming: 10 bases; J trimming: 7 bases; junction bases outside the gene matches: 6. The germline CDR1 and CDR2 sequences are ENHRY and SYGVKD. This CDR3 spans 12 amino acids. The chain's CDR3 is CATEGQANTIYF. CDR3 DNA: TGTGCCACCGAGGGACAGGCTAACACCATATATTTT.

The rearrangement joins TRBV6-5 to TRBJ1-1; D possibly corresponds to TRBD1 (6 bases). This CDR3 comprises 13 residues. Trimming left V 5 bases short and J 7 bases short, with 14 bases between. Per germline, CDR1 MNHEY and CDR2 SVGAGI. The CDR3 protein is CASSRGGLSEAFF. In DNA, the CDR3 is TGTGCCAGCAGTCGAGGGGGTTTGAGTGAAGCTTTCTTT.

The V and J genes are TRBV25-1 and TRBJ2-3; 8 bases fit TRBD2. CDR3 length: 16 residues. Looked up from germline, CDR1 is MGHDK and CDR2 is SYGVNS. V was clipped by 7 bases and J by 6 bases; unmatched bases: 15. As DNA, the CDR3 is TGTGCCAGCACCGCATCCGGGACTAGAGGAGTCGATACGCAGTATTTT. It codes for CASTASGTRGVDTQYF.

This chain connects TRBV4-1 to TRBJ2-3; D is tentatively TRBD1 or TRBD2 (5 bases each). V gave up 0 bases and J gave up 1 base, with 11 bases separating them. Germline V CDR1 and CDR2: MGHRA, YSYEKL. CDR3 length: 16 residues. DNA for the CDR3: TGCGCCAGCAGCCAAGATACGGGACGAGGCACAGATACGCAGTATTTT. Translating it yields CASSQDTGRGTDTQYF.

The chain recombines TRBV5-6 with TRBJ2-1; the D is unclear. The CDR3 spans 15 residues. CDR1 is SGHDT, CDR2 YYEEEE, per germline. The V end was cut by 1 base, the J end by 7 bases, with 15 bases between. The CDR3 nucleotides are TGTGCCAGCAGCTTGTTAGGGCCCTGGCAAAATGAGCAGTTCTTC. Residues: CASSLLGPWQNEQFF.

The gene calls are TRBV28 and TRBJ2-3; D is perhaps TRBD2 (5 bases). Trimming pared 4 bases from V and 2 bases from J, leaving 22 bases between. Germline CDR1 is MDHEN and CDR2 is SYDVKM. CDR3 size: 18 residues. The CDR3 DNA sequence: TGTGCCAGCAGTTATGAGGTTGGACTCCGATATTCCACAGATACGCAGTATTTT. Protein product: CASSYEVGLRYSTDTQYF.

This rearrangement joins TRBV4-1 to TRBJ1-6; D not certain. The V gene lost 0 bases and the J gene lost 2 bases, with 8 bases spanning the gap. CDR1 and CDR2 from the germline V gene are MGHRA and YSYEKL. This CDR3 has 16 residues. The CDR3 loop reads CASSQDPWAYNSPLHF. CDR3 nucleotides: TGCGCCAGCAGCCAAGACCCTTGGGCCTATAATTCACCCCTCCACTTT.

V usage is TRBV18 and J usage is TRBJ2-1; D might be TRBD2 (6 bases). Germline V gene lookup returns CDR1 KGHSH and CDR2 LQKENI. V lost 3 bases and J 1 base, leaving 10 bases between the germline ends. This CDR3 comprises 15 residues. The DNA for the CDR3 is TGTGCCAGCTCACCGGGGGGAGCATCCTACAATGAGCAGTTCTTC. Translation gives CASSPGGASYNEQFF. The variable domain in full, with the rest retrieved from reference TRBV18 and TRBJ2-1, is NAGVMQNPRHLVRRRGQEARLRCSPMKGHSHVYWYRQLPEEGLKFMVYLQKENIIDESGMPKERFSAEFPKEGPSILRIQQVVRGDSAAYFCASSPGGASYNEQFFGPGTRLTVL.

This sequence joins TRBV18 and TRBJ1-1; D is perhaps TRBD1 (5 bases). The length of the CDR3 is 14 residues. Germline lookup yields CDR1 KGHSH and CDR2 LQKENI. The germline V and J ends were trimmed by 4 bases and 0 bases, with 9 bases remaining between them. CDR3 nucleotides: TGTGCCAGCTCACGCGGGGCCATGAACACTGAAGCTTTCTTT. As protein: CASSRGAMNTEAFF.

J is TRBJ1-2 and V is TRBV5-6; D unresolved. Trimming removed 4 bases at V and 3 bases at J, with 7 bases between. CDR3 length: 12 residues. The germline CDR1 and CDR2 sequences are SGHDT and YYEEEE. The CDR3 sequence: CASSQADYGYTF. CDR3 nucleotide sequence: TGTGCCAGCAGCCAGGCGGACTATGGCTACACCTTC.

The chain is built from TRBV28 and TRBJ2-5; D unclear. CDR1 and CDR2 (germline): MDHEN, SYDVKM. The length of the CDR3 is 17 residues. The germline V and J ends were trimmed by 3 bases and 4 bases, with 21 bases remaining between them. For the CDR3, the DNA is TGTGCCAGCAGTTTGACCCCCTCTAGGGCATGGGGAGAGACCCAGTACTTC. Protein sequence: CASSLTPSRAWGETQYF.

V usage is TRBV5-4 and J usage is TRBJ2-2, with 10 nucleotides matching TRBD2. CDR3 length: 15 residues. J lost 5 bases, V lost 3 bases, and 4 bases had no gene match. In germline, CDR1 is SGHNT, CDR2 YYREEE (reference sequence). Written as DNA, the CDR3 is TGTGCCAGCAGCTATCTGACTAGCGGGACCGGGGAGCTGTTTTTT. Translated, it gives CASSYLTSGTGELFF.

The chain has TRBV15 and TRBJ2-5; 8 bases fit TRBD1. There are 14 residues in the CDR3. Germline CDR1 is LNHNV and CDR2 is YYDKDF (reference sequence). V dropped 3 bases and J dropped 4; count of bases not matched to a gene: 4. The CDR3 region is CATSSRQGRETQYF. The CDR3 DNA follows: TGTGCCACCAGCAGCAGACAGGGGCGAGAGACCCAGTACTTC.

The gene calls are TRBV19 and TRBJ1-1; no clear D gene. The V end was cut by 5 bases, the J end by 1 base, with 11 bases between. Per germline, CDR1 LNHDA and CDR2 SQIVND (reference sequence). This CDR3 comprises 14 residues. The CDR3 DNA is TGTGCCAGTAGTGACGGGTTTGGGAACACTGAAGCTTTCTTT. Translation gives CASSDGFGNTEAFF.

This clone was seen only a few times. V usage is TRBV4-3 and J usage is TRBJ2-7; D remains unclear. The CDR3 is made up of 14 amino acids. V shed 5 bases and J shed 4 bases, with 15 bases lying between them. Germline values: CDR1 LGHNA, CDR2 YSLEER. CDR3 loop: CASSAGSGRYEQYF. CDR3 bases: TGCGCCAGCAGCGCCGGATCGGGCAGGTACGAGCAGTACTTC.

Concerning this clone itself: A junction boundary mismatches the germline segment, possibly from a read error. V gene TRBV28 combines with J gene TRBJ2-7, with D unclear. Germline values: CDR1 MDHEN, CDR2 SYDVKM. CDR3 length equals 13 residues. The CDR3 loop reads CASLGRAPYGQYF. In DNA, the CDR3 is TGTGCCAGTTTGGGCCGGGCCCCCTACGGGCAGTACTTC.

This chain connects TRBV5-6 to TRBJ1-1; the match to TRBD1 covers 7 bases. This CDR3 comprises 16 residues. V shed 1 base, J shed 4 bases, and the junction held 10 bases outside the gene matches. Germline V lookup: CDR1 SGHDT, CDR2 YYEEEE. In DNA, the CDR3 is TGTGCCAGCAGCTTGTTTTGGGACAGCAAGGGCACTGAAGCTTTCTTT. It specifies CASSLFWDSKGTEAFF.

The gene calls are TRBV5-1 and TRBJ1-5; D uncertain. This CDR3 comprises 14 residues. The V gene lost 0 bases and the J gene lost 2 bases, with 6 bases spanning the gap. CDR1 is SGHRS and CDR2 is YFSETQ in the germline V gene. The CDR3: CASSLDPGNQPQHF. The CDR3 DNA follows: TGCGCCAGCAGCTTGGATCCGGGCAATCAGCCCCAGCATTTT.

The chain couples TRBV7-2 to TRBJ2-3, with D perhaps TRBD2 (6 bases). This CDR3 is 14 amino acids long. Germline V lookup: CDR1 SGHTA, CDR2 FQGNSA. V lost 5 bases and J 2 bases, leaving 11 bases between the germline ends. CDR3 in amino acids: CASSLEGNTDTQYF. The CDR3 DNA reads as TGTGCCAGCAGCCTGGAGGGGAACACAGATACGCAGTATTTT. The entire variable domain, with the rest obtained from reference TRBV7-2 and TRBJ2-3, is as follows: GAGVSQSPSNKVTEKGKDVELRCDPISGHTALYWYRQSLGQGLEFLIYFQGNSAPDKSGLPSDRFSAERTGGSVSTLTIQRTQQEDSAVYLCASSLEGNTDTQYFGPGTRLTVL.

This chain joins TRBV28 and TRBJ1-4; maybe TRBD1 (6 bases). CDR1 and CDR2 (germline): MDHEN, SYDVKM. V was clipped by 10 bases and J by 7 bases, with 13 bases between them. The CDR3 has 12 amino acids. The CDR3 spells CATLGGIEKLFF. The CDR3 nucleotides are TGTGCCACACTAGGGGGGATTGAAAAACTGTTTTTT.